This T cell receptor (beta chain) is drawn from a study of shared clonotypes between healthy human individuals. The CDR3 spans 15 residues. Germline V gene lookup returns CDR1 KGHSH and CDR2 LQKENI. V lost 6 bases and J lost 5, with 19 bases in between. Profiling relied on immunoSEQ multiplex PCR, and the TCRdb table lists in-frame clones only, not all of them. The sample lists some 1.5 million clones; over 95% were seen once. Study-wide points: Larger estimated richness was generally recorded for naive subsets relative to memory subsets.

Turning to this clone: Its specificity is unknown.

The source material was naive CD4+ T cells sorted from blood. Indicated subset: CD45RA+ positively selected. The chain links TRBV18 to TRBJ1-1, with TRBD1 as a possible D gene (6 bases). The clonotype originates from a man under 40 in good health. Here the CDR3 reads CASSGGQFGGTEAFF. In nucleotides, the CDR3 is TGTGCCAGCTCCGGTGGACAGTTCGGGGGGACTGAAGCTTTCTTT.